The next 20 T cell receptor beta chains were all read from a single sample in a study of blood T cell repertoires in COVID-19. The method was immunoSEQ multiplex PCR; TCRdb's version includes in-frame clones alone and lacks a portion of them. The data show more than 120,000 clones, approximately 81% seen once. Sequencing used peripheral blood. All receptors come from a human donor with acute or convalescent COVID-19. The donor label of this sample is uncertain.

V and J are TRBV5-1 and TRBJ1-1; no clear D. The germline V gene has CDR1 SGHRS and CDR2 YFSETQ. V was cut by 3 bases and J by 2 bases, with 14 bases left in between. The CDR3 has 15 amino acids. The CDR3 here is CASSSARTVNTEAFF. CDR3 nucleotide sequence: TGCGCCAGCAGCTCAGCCCGAACAGTTAACACTGAAGCTTTCTTT.

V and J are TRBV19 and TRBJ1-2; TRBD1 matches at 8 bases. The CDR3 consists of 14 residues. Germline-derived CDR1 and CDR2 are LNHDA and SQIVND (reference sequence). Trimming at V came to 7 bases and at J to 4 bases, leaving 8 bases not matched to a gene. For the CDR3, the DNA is TGTGCCAGTATCCCCAGGGGGCAGGTCTATGGCTACACCTTC. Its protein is CASIPRGQVYGYTF.

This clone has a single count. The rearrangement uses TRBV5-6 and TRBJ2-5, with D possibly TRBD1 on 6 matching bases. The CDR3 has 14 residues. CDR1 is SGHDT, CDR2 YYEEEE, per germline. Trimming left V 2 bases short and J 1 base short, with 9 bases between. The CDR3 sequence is CASSFRTVQETQYF. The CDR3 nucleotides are TGTGCCAGCAGCTTCCGGACAGTCCAAGAGACCCAGTACTTC.

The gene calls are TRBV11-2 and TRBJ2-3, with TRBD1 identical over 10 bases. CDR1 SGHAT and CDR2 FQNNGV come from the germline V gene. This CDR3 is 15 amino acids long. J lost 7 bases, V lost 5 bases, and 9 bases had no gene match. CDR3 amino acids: CASSPPGQGWHTQYF. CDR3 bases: TGTGCCAGCAGCCCACCGGGACAGGGGTGGCATACGCAGTATTTT.

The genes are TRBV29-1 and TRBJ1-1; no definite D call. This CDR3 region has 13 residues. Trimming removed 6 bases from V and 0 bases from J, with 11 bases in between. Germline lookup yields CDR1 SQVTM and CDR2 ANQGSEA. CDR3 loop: CSVLRILNTEAFF. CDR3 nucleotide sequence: TGCAGCGTCCTCAGGATCCTGAACACTGAAGCTTTCTTT. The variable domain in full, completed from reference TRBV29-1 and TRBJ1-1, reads SAVISQKPSRDICQRGTSLTIQCQVDSQVTMMFWYRQQPGQSLTLIATANQGSEATYESGFVIDKFPISRPNLTFSTLTVSNMSPEDSSIYLCSVLRILNTEAFFGQGTRLTVV.

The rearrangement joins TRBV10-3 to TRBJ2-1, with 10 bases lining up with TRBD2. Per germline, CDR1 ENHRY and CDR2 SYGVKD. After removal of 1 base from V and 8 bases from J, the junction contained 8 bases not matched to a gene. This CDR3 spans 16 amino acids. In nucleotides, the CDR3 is TGTGCCATCAGTGAGTACAGCGGGAGGGGATTCGATGAGCAGTTCTTC. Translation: CAISEYSGRGFDEQFF.

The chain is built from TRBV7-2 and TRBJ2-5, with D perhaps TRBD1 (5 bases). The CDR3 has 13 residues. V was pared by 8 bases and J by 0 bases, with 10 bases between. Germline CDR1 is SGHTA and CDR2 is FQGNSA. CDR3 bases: TGTGCCAGCGGGGCTTTGTACCAAGAGACCCAGTACTTC. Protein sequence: CASGALYQETQYF.

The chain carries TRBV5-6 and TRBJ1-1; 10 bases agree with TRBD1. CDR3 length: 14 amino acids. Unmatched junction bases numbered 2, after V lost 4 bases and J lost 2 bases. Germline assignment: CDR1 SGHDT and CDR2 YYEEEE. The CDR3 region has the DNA TGTGCCAGCAGCCGGGACAGGGGTAACACTGAAGCTTTCTTT. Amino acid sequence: CASSRDRGNTEAFF.

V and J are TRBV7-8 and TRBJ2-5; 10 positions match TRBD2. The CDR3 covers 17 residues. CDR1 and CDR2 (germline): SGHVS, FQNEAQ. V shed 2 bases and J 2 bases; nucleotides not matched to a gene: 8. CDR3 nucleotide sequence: TGTGCCAGCAGCTTACATACTAGCGGGAACACTCAAGAGACCCAGTACTTC. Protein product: CASSLHTSGNTQETQYF.

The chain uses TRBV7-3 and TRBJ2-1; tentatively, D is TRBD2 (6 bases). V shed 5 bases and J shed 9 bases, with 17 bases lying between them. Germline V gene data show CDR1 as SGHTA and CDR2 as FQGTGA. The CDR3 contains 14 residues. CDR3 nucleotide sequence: TGTGCCAGCAGCCAAATCGGGGACTCCGGTGAGCAGTTCTTC. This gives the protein CASSQIGDSGEQFF.

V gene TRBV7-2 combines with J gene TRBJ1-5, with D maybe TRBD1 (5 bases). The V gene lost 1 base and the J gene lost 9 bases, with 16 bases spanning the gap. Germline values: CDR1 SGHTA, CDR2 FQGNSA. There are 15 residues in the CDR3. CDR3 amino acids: CASSLVRDQGRPQHF. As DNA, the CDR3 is TGTGCCAGCAGCTTAGTAAGGGATCAGGGAAGGCCCCAGCATTTT.

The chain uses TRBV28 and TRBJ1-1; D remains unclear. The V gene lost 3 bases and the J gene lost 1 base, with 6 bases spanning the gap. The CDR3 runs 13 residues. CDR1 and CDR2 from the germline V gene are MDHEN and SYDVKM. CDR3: CASSFPGNTEAFF. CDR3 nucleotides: TGTGCCAGCAGTTTCCCAGGGAACACTGAAGCTTTCTTT.

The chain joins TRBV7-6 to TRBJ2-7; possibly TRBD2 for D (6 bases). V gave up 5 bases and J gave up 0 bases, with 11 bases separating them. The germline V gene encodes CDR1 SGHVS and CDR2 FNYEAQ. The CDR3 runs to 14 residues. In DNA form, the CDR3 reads TGTGCCAGCAGCAGGGACTCGGGCTCCTACGAGCAGTACGTC. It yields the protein CASSRDSGSYEQYV.

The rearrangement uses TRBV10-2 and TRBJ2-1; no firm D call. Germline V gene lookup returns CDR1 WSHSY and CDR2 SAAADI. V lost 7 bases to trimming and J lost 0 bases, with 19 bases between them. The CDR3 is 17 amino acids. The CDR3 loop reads CASIETLRLLSYNEQFF. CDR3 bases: TGCGCCAGCATTGAAACATTGCGGTTGCTCTCCTACAATGAGCAGTTCTTC.

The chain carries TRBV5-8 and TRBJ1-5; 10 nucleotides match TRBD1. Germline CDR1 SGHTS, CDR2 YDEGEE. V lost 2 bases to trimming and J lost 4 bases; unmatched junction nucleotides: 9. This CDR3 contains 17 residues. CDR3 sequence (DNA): TGTGCCAGCAGCTTCGCACGACAGGGGGCGCGGAATCAGCCCCAGCATTTT. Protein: CASSFARQGARNQPQHF. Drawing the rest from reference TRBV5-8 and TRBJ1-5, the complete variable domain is EAGVTQSPTHLIKTRGQQATLRCSPISGHTSVYWYQQALGLGLQFLLWYDEGEERNRGNFPPRFSGRQFPNYSSELNVNALELEDSALYLCASSFARQGARNQPQHFGDGTRLSIL.

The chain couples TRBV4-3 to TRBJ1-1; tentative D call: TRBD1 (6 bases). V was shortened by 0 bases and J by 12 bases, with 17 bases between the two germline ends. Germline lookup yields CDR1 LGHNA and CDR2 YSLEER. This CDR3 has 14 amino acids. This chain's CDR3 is CASSQEVQGRGPFF. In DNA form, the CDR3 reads TGCGCCAGCAGCCAAGAAGTCCAGGGGAGAGGCCCTTTCTTT.

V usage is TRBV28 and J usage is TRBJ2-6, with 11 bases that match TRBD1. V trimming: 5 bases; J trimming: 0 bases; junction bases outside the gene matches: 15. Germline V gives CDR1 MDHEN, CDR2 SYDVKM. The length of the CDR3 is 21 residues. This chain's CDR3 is CASSPYPWTGGIYSGANVLTF. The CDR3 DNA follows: TGTGCCAGCAGTCCATACCCCTGGACAGGGGGCATTTACTCTGGGGCCAACGTCCTGACTTTC.

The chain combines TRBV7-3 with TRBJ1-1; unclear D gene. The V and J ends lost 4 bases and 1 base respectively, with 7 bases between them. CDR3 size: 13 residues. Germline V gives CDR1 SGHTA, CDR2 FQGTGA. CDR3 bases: TGTGCCAGCAGCTCAGGTCAGAACACTGAAGCTTTCTTT. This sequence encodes CASSSGQNTEAFF.

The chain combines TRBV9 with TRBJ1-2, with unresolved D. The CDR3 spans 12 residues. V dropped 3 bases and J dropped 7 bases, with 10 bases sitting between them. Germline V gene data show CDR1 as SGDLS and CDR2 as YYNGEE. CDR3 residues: CASSATSGGYTF. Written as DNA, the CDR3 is TGTGCCAGCAGCGCCACCTCGGGTGGCTACACCTTC.

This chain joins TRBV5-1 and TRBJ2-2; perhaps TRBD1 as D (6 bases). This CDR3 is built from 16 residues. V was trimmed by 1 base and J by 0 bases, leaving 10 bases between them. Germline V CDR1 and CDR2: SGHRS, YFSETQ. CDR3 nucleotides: TGCGCCAGCAGCTTGACAGGGACCGCGAACACCGGGGAGCTGTTTTTT. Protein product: CASSLTGTANTGELFF.